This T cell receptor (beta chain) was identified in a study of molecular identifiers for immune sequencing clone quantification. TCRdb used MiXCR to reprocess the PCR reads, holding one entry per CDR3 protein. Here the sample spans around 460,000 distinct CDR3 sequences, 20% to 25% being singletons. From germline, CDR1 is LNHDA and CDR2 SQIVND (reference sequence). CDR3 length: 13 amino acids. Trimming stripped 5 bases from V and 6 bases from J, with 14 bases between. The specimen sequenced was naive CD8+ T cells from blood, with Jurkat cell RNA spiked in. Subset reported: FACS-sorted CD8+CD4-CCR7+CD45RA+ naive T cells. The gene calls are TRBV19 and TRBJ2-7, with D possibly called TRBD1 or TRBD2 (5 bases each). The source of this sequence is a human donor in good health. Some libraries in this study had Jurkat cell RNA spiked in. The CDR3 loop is CASSWDARTEQYF. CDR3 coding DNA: TGTGCCAGTAGTTGGGACGCCAGGACCGAGCAGTACTTC.